Listed below are T cell receptor beta chains from one sample, sequenced in a study of Ad26.COV2.S vaccination and SARS-CoV-2 variants. The table came from immunoSEQ multiplex PCR; TCRdb's copy has only in-frame clones and leaves some out. Of fewer than 400,000 clones listed, more than 70% were seen once; the top ten hold more than 1.5%. The material was peripheral blood, obtained in a trial of Ad26.COV2.S vaccine versus placebo. These receptors originate from a person between 18 and 59 years old who received the Ad26.COV2.S COVID-19 vaccine or a placebo. Both conserved end residues are trimmed from each CDR3. Each record gives: J gene, CDR3 length, D gene, V gene, CDR3 protein. D genes are given only for firm matches.

j_call: TRBJ2-7; cdr3_length: 13; d_call: TRBD2; v_call: TRBV28; cdr3_aa: ASSPSSGALSEQY
j_call: TRBJ2-3; cdr3_length: 12; d_call: -; v_call: TRBV30; cdr3_aa: AWSVRGGTDTQY
j_call: TRBJ2-6; cdr3_length: 16; d_call: -; v_call: TRBV5-1; cdr3_aa: ASSPGQATLSGANVLT
j_call: TRBJ1-1; cdr3_length: 11; d_call: TRBD1; v_call: TRBV4-3; cdr3_aa: ASSDRGYGEAF
j_call: TRBJ1-1; cdr3_length: 15; d_call: -; v_call: TRBV11-2; cdr3_aa: ASNNWLIGLTHTEAF
j_call: TRBJ1-6; cdr3_length: 14; d_call: -; v_call: TRBV9; cdr3_aa: ASGRTVSSYNSPLH
j_call: TRBJ2-7; cdr3_length: 13; d_call: -; v_call: TRBV5-4; cdr3_aa: ASSYGRGLSYEQY
j_call: TRBJ2-3; cdr3_length: 10; d_call: -; v_call: TRBV7-2; cdr3_aa: ASSFQRDTQY
j_call: TRBJ1-2; cdr3_length: 12; d_call: TRBD1; v_call: TRBV19; cdr3_aa: ASSPGQLNYGYT
j_call: TRBJ2-1; cdr3_length: 11; d_call: -; v_call: TRBV6-5; cdr3_aa: ASGGGDDNEQF
j_call: TRBJ1-2; cdr3_length: 14; d_call: TRBD1; v_call: TRBV5-4; cdr3_aa: ASSSWTGDYSYGYT
j_call: TRBJ1-2; cdr3_length: 15; d_call: TRBD1; v_call: TRBV2; cdr3_aa: ASRDRVGEHFNYGYT
j_call: TRBJ1-5; cdr3_length: 11; d_call: -; v_call: TRBV24-1; cdr3_aa: ATSDSQGGGQH
j_call: TRBJ1-1; cdr3_length: 12; d_call: -; v_call: TRBV6-2/TRBV6-3; cdr3_aa: ASSLKSWGTEAF
j_call: TRBJ1-3; cdr3_length: 11; d_call: -; v_call: TRBV7-8; cdr3_aa: ASSLGQFNTIY
j_call: TRBJ2-7; cdr3_length: 11; d_call: -; v_call: TRBV6-2/TRBV6-3; cdr3_aa: ASSYGQNYEQY
j_call: TRBJ1-2; cdr3_length: 13; d_call: -; v_call: TRBV7-8; cdr3_aa: ASSLEYGLLDGYT
j_call: TRBJ2-1; cdr3_length: 15; d_call: -; v_call: TRBV5-6; cdr3_aa: ASSSWADTIKGSEQF
j_call: TRBJ2-1; cdr3_length: 16; d_call: -; v_call: TRBV5-4; cdr3_aa: ASSSSYLSPGTYNEQF
j_call: TRBJ2-7; cdr3_length: 12; d_call: -; v_call: TRBV19; cdr3_aa: ASSNWTLAYEQY
j_call: TRBJ2-6; cdr3_length: 17; d_call: -; v_call: TRBV10-3; cdr3_aa: AISESPDGTFSGANVLT
j_call: TRBJ2-7; cdr3_length: 12; d_call: -; v_call: TRBV5-1; cdr3_aa: ASRSPGGSYEQY
j_call: TRBJ1-4; cdr3_length: 12; d_call: -; v_call: TRBV30; cdr3_aa: AWSAGPMGEKLF
j_call: TRBJ2-1; cdr3_length: 11; d_call: -; v_call: TRBV3-1/TRBV3-2; cdr3_aa: ASSPRRRDEQF
j_call: TRBJ2-6; cdr3_length: 16; d_call: TRBD1; v_call: TRBV19; cdr3_aa: ASSILGQVDSGANVLT
j_call: TRBJ1-2; cdr3_length: 11; d_call: TRBD1; v_call: TRBV29-1; cdr3_aa: SVDPQGAHGYT
j_call: TRBJ1-1; cdr3_length: 11; d_call: -; v_call: TRBV6-2/TRBV6-3; cdr3_aa: ASSRVWNTEAF